The next 17 T cell receptor beta chains were all read from a single sample in a study of blood T cells in healthy people across ages. Sample-barcoded 5' priming and a J-beta primer mix drove a second PCR of 7 to 11 cycles. Each CDR3 protein gets one entry after TCRdb re-called the 5' RACE reads with MiXCR. The data contain about 640,000 distinct CDR3 sequences, approximately 30% of them singletons. Sequenced sample: blood. The receptors originated from a woman older than 75 in good health.

This clonotype has a count of ten or more. The V and J genes are TRBV9 and TRBJ1-1; D gene unclear. The length of the CDR3 is 16 residues. Looked up from germline, CDR1 is SGDLS and CDR2 is YYNGEE. V lost 3 bases to trimming and J lost 3 bases, with 18 bases between them. CDR3 coding DNA: TGTGCCAGCAGCGCCGGCGGAGCCTCATTGCACACTGAAGCTTTCTTT. It yields the protein CASSAGGASLHTEAFF. Complete variable domain (other parts from reference TRBV9 and TRBJ1-1): DSGVTQTPKHLITATGQRVTLRCSPRSGDLSVYWYQQSLDQGLQFLIQYYNGEERAKGNILERFSAQQFPDLHSELNLSSLELGDSALYFCASSAGGASLHTEAFFGQGTRLTVV.

This clonotype came up many times. The rearrangement uses TRBV24-1 and TRBJ2-1; a possible D gene is TRBD2 (5 bases). Germline CDR1 and CDR2: KGHDR and SFDVKD. V dropped 1 base and J dropped 0 bases, with 9 bases sitting between them. The CDR3 is 16 residues long. The CDR3 DNA sequence: TGTGCCACCAGTGATTTTTCGGGGAGCTCCTACAATGAGCAGTTCTTC. It is translated as CATSDFSGSSYNEQFF.

The chain has TRBV7-2 and TRBJ2-1, with D possibly being TRBD2 (6 bases). TRBJ2-7 explains the end of the DNA better; the J call may be wrong. The CDR3 extends over 11 amino acids. Looked up from germline, CDR1 is SGHTA and CDR2 is FQGNSA. CDR3 amino acids: CASSSAGEQYF. The CDR3 DNA sequence: TGTGCCAGCAGCTCGGCGGGGGAGCAGTACTTC.

The chain couples TRBV6-1 to TRBJ1-5; 8 nucleotides align to TRBD1. The CDR3 runs 15 residues. CDR1 is MNHNS, CDR2 SASEGT, per germline. The V segment lost 7 bases and the J segment 6 bases; nucleotides outside the gene matches: 11. The CDR3 sequence: CASMEGRGHSQPQHF. DNA of the CDR3: TGTGCCAGCATGGAGGGCAGGGGGCACAGTCAGCCCCAGCATTTT.

This clonotype was seen repeatedly, ten times or more. The rearrangement uses TRBV5-1 and TRBJ2-7; D is possibly TRBD1 (6 bases). V was cut by 0 bases and J by 4 bases, with 11 bases left in between. The CDR3 is made up of 14 amino acids. CDR1 and CDR2 from the germline V gene are SGHRS and YFSETQ. The DNA for the CDR3 is TGCGCCAGCAGCTTGGCTACAGGGTCGTACGAGCAGTACTTC. This encodes CASSLATGSYEQYF. Looking up the rest from reference TRBV5-1 and TRBJ2-7 gives the full variable domain: KAGVTQTPRYLIKTRGQQVTLSCSPISGHRSVSWYQQTPGQGLQFLFEYFSETQRNKGNFPGRFSGRQFSNSRSEMNVSTLELGDSALYLCASSLATGSYEQYFGPGTRLTVT.

This clonotype was counted at least ten times. CDR3 residues: CSARPGTGQETQYF. Here the CDR3 DNA reads TGCAGTGCTAGACCAGGGACAGGGCAAGAGACCCAGTACTTC. The chain employs TRBV20-1 and TRBJ2-5; 9 bases match TRBD1. Germline CDR1 DFQATT, CDR2 SNEGSKA (reference sequence). V shed 2 bases, J shed 2 bases, and the junction held 3 bases outside the gene matches. The CDR3 contains 14 residues.

This clonotype was found many times. The CDR3 here is CASSSPSGGLSYEQYF. The CDR3 DNA reads as TGTGCCAGCAGCTCCCCTAGCGGGGGGCTCTCCTACGAGCAGTACTTC. This chain joins TRBV7-8 and TRBJ2-7, with 11 nucleotides matching TRBD2. Germline trimming cut 4 bases from V and 0 bases from J; bases unmatched to any gene: 5. CDR1 and CDR2 (germline): SGHVS, FQNEAQ. The CDR3 is 16 residues long.

There are many counts of this clonotype. The V gene is TRBV5-1, the J gene TRBJ2-3; possibly TRBD2 for D (6 bases). Between the trimmed V and J ends, which lost 4 bases and 6 bases, there was a span of 12 bases. In germline, CDR1 is SGHRS, CDR2 YFSETQ. The CDR3 has 13 amino acids. DNA for the CDR3: TGCGCCAGCAGCCCGATGGGGAGGGATACGCAGTATTTT. Translating it yields CASSPMGRDTQYF.

Regarding this clonotype: One junction end disagrees with the germline gene, perhaps due to a read error. The chain combines TRBV5-1 with TRBJ2-1; D unclear. CDR1 is SGHRS, CDR2 YFSETQ, per germline. The CDR3 has 14 residues. The CDR3 reads CASSLVPAGNEQFF. The CDR3 DNA reads TGCGCCAGCAGTTTGGTACCAGCAGGCAATGAGCAGTTCTTC.

This clonotype was seen many times. The chain employs TRBV2 and TRBJ1-4; TRBD1 agrees at 7 bases. This CDR3 has 15 residues. Germline CDR1 is SNHLY and CDR2 is FYNNEI. V lost 6 bases, J lost 8 bases, and 12 bases stayed unmatched. The CDR3 sequence is CASRMTGSSLEKLFF. As DNA, the CDR3 is TGTGCCAGCAGGATGACAGGGAGCTCTCTGGAAAAACTGTTTTTT.

This clonotype was observed at least ten times. The chain carries TRBV5-1 and TRBJ1-5, with D perhaps TRBD1 (5 bases). Per germline, CDR1 SGHRS and CDR2 YFSETQ. The CDR3 extends over 15 amino acids. Trimming shortened V by 0 bases and J by 6 bases, and 13 bases separated the two germline ends. CDR3: CASSLAGTRSQPQHF. In DNA, the CDR3 is TGCGCCAGCAGCTTGGCCGGGACCAGAAGTCAGCCCCAGCATTTT.

This clonotype occurred many times. The rearrangement uses TRBV9 and TRBJ2-7; 10 bases fit TRBD2. CDR1 SGDLS and CDR2 YYNGEE come from the germline V gene. Trimming took 0 bases from V and 3 from J; bases not matched to a gene: 6. The CDR3 length is 16 residues. CDR3 coding DNA: TGTGCCAGCAGCGTAGGGGTGACTAGCGGGTTCTACGAGCAGTACTTC. It encodes CASSVGVTSGFYEQYF.

In this sample, this clonotype turned up many times. The rearrangement uses TRBV28 and TRBJ2-1; no clear D. The V end was cut by 6 bases, the J end by 4 bases, with 10 bases between. The CDR3 length is 13 residues. Germline loops: CDR1 MDHEN, CDR2 SYDVKM. CDR3 coding DNA: TGTGCCAGCAGAGCCCGGTCTTACAATGAGCAGTTCTTC. Amino acid sequence: CASRARSYNEQFF. The full variable domain, its missing parts supplied by reference TRBV28 and TRBJ2-1, is DVKVTQSSRYLVKRTGEKVFLECVQDMDHENMFWYRQDPGLGLRLIYFSYDVKMKEKGDIPEGYSVSREKKERFSLILESASTNQTSMYLCASRARSYNEQFFGPGTRLTVL.

About this clonotype itself: At one of its ends the junction is not consistent with the germline gene, which may arise from a read error. The rearrangement joins TRBV28 to TRBJ1-4; D is unclear. The germline V gene has CDR1 MDHEN and CDR2 SYDVKM. The CDR3 covers 14 residues. For the CDR3, the DNA is TGTGCCAGCACCGCCGCGGACCATCCGGGAAAACGGTTTTTT. Amino acid sequence: CASTAADHPGKRFF.

This chain uses TRBV7-2 with TRBJ2-7; 14 positions match TRBD2. Germline V gives CDR1 SGHTA, CDR2 FQGNSA. CDR3 size: 14 residues. Germline trimming cut 5 bases from V and 6 bases from J; bases unmatched to any gene: 3. The CDR3 DNA reads TGTGCCAGCAGCACGGGACTAGCGGGAGCCGAGCAGTACTTC. It encodes CASSTGLAGAEQYF.

The rearrangement joins TRBV29-1 to TRBJ2-5; TRBD1 agrees at 9 bases. TRBJ2-7 matches the DNA end more closely, so the J call is doubtful. Germline CDR1 SQVTM, CDR2 ANQGSEA. The CDR3 totals 13 residues. CDR3 nucleotides: TGCAGCGTTGCGGGGACAGGGAAGGACGAGCAGTACTTC. This sequence encodes CSVAGTGKDEQYF.

V gene TRBV5-1 combines with J gene TRBJ2-3, with a tentative D call TRBD1 (6 bases). This CDR3 is 15 amino acids long. V was clipped by 4 bases and J by 1 base, with 13 bases between them. In germline, CDR1 is SGHRS, CDR2 YFSETQ. The CDR3 protein is CASSTGFYGTDTQYF. CDR3 nucleotide sequence: TGCGCCAGCAGCACAGGGTTTTACGGCACAGATACGCAGTATTTT. The full variable domain, in which reference TRBV5-1 and TRBJ2-3 provide the parts outside the CDR3, is KAGVTQTPRYLIKTRGQQVTLSCSPISGHRSVSWYQQTPGQGLQFLFEYFSETQRNKGNFPGRFSGRQFSNSRSEMNVSTLELGDSALYLCASSTGFYGTDTQYFGPGTRLTVL.